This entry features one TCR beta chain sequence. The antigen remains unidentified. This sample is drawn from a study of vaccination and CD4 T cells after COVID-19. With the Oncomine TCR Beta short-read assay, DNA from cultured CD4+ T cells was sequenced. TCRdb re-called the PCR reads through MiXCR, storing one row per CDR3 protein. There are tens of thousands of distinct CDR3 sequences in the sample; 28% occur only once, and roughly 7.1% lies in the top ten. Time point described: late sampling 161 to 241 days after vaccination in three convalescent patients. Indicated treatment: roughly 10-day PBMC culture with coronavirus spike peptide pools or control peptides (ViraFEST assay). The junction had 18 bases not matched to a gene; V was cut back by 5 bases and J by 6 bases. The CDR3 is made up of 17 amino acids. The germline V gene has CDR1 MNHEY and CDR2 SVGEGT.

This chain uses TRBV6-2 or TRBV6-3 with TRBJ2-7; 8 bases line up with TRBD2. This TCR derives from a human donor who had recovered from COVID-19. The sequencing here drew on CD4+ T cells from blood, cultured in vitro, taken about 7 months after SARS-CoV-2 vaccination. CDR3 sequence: CASSPYESGTRGGEQYF. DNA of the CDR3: TGTGCCAGCAGTCCCTATGAAAGCGGGACTAGGGGTGGCGAGCAGTACTTC.